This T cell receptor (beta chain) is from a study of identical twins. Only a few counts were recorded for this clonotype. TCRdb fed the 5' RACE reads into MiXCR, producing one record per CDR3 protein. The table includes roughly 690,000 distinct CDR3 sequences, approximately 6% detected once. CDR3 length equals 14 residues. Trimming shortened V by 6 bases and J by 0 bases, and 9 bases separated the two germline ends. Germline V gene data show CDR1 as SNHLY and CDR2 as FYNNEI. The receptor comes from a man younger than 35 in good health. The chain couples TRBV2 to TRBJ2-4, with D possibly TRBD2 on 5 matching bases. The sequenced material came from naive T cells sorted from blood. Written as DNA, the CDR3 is TGTGCCAGCAGGGACTCCCTAGCCAAAAACATTCAGTACTTC. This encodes CASRDSLAKNIQYF. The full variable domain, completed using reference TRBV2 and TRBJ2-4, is EPEVTQTPSHQVTQMGQEVILRCVPISNHLYFYWYRQILGQKVEFLVSFYNNEISEKSEIFDDQFSVERPDGSNFTLKIRSTKLEDSAMYFCASRDSLAKNIQYFGAGTRLSVL.